A selection of T cell receptor beta chains follows, all from one sample in a study of T cell repertoires in cytomegalovirus infection. Each CDR3 protein is one row after TCRdb ran MiXCR on the reads. The data contain fewer than 350,000 distinct CDR3 sequences, roughly 28% of them singletons. Their antigens are not known. This specimen was cultured PBMCs, taken from culture after CMV antigen stimulation. The receptor source for this set is a human donor in good health (CMV status not recorded). Some clones in this sample may be carry-over from other donors' samples. CDR3s include the opening cysteine and the closing phenylalanine or tryptophan. A D gene is named only where the DNA matches it firmly. Where a row states a size, it is once, few, many or the class of an expanded clone; other rows omit it.

TRBJ2-1	-	TRBD2	TRBV24-1	TGTGCCACCAGGACTAGCCGGGGTGAGCAGTTCTTC	CATRTSRGEQFF
TRBJ2-2	few	TRBD2	TRBV12-3/TRBV12-4	TGTGCCAGCATTGGGCTAGCGGGAGCCGGGGAGCTGTTTTTT	CASIGLAGAGELFF
TRBJ2-7	-	-	TRBV20-1	TGCAGTGCTCCCCGGATTCGCGGGGATTCCTACGAGCAGTACTTC	CSAPRIRGDSYEQYF
TRBJ2-7	-	-	TRBV25-1	TGTGCCAGCAGTGAATATCCACCGGTAGGCAGGGCTCATAGGAGGGGTTCCTACGAGCAGTACTTC	CASSEYPPVGRAHRRGSYEQYF
TRBJ1-5	-	-	TRBV19	TGTGCCAGCGACAGAAGCAATCAGCCCCAGCATTTT	CASDRSNQPQHF
TRBJ2-7	many	-	TRBV7-2	TGTGCCAGCAGCTTGTCTAGGCCCCACGAGCAGTACTTC	CASSLSRPHEQYF
TRBJ1-5	-	-	TRBV16	TGTGCCAGCAGCCGCGGACGGTCTATAGGCAATCAGCCCCAGCATTTT	CASSRGRSIGNQPQHF
TRBJ2-7	few	TRBD2	TRBV7-8	TGTGCCAGCAGCTTCATCGGACTAGCGGGGCGCCGGCATGTGGAGCAGTACTTC	CASSFIGLAGRRHVEQYF
TRBJ1-5	-	TRBD1	TRBV3-1	TGTGCCAGCAGCCCAGCGACAGGGCTCAGTCAGCCCCAGCATTTT	CASSPATGLSQPQHF
TRBJ2-1	once	-	TRBV6-6	TGTGCCAGCAGTTACTCGAGGGGGGAGGGCTACAATGAGCAGTTCTTC	CASSYSRGEGYNEQFF
TRBJ2-7	-	-	TRBV15	TGTGCCACCGGGACTCTCTCCTACGAGCAGTACTTC	CATGTLSYEQYF
TRBJ1-5	-	TRBD1	TRBV20-1	TGCAGTGCTGCAGGGGCCGGGACAGGGGATCAGCCCCAGCATTTT	CSAAGAGTGDQPQHF
TRBJ1-1	-	-	TRBV7-8	TGTGCCAGCAGCTGGTTTGAACTGAACACTGAAGCTTTCTTT	CASSWFELNTEAFF
TRBJ2-3	once	-	TRBV27	TGTGCCAGCAGTTTCCGCAGTACGCAGTATTTT	CASSFRSTQYF
TRBJ2-6	few	-	TRBV28	TGTGCCAGCAGTACGAGTCCTGGGGCCAACGTCCTGACTTTC	CASSTSPGANVLTF
TRBJ2-7	few	-	TRBV5-5	TGTGCCAGCAGCTTGGGGACAACCTCCTACGAGCAGTACTTC	CASSLGTTSYEQYF
TRBJ2-7	few	-	TRBV19	TGTGCCAGTAGTATAGGGGGCAGATCCCCCTACGAGCAGTACTTC	CASSIGGRSPYEQYF
TRBJ1-2	-	TRBD1	TRBV6-1	TGTGCCAGCTTGCGGACAGGGGAAGCCTATGGCTACACCTTC	CASLRTGEAYGYTF
TRBJ2-1	-	TRBD2	TRBV11-2	TGTGCCAGCAGCTTAGGGTGGGAGGGCAATGAGCAGTTCTTC	CASSLGWEGNEQFF
TRBJ2-1	few	-	TRBV19	TGTGCCAGTAAGACTAGTTTACTCTACAATGAGCAGTTCTTC	CASKTSLLYNEQFF
TRBJ2-7	-	-	TRBV3-1	TGTGCCAGCAGCCAATGGGACAATTCGGGTGGGCAGTACTTC	CASSQWDNSGGQYF
TRBJ2-1	-	TRBD2	TRBV5-4	TGTGCCAGCAGCCCTGCCTCTAGCGGGGGGAGGGCTGAGCAGTTCTTC	CASSPASSGGRAEQFF
TRBJ2-1	-	TRBD2	TRBV10-3	TGTGCCATCAGGACGGGACTAGCGGATTACAATGAGCAGTTCTTC	CAIRTGLADYNEQFF
TRBJ1-5	few	-	TRBV2	TGTGCCAGCAAGGAGGAAGTTCCAGGAGGACAGCCCCAGCATTTT	CASKEEVPGGQPQHF
TRBJ2-1	many	TRBD2	TRBV7-6	TGTGCCAGCAGCTTAGCGCGGGGGAGCTCCTACAATGAGCAGTTCTTC	CASSLARGSSYNEQFF
TRBJ2-2	many	-	TRBV6-1	TGTGCCAGCAGGCCCTATATGAACACCGGGGAGCTGTTTTTT	CASRPYMNTGELFF
TRBJ2-2	many	TRBD2	TRBV7-8	TGTGCCAGCAGCTTAGAGGGCCTAGCGGGTTCCGGGGAGCTGTTTTTT	CASSLEGLAGSGELFF
TRBJ2-2	-	-	TRBV4-2	TGTGCCAGTGGTAGCGAGAACACCGGGGAGCTGTTTTTT	CASGSENTGELFF
TRBJ2-1	-	TRBD2	TRBV20-1	TGCAGTGCATCCCCTAGCGGGAGGAGGAATGAGCAGTTCTTC	CSASPSGRRNEQFF
TRBJ1-5	few	TRBD1	TRBV6-1	TGTGCCAGCAGGACCACCGGGACAGGGGGGATTCAGCCCCAGCATTTT	CASRTTGTGGIQPQHF
TRBJ1-5	-	-	TRBV19	TGTGCCAGTAGTAGGGGTAGGGACTATAGCAATCAGCCCCAGCATTTT	CASSRGRDYSNQPQHF
TRBJ2-1	-	TRBD2	TRBV4-2	TGTGCCAGCAGCCATCCCCTGACTAGCGTGAGCTCCTACAATGAGCAGTTCTTC	CASSHPLTSVSSYNEQFF
TRBJ2-5	-	TRBD1	TRBV4-1	TGCGCCAGCAGCCCGACAGGGATGGAGACCCAGTACTTC	CASSPTGMETQYF
TRBJ2-1	many	-	TRBV7-2	TGTGCCAGCAGCTTAGGGGGACCCAAACTAGGATATGAGCAGTTCTTC	CASSLGGPKLGYEQFF
TRBJ2-1	-	-	TRBV6-2/TRBV6-3	TGTGCCAGCAATCGAACACCGGGACAAGTATCCAATGAGCAGTTCTTC	CASNRTPGQVSNEQFF
TRBJ1-1	-	-	TRBV11-2	TGTGCCAGCAGCCCCGAGGTAGGGGATGGGACTGAAGCTTTCTTT	CASSPEVGDGTEAFF
TRBJ2-3	-	-	TRBV20-1	TGCAGTGCTAGACCCGGGGCTAGCACAGATACGCAGTATTTT	CSARPGASTDTQYF
TRBJ1-1	-	-	TRBV11-2	TGTGCCAGCAGCGTCTGGCTACGAGGGCAAAACACTGAAGCTTTCTTT	CASSVWLRGQNTEAFF
TRBJ1-4	many	TRBD1	TRBV7-2	TGTGCCAGCAGCTTAGTTCGGGGACAGGGGAGTGGAAAACTGTTTTTT	CASSLVRGQGSGKLFF
TRBJ2-1	-	TRBD1	TRBV28	TGTGCCAGCAGTCCTCCGATGGGACAGGGGGTCAATGAGCAGTTCTTC	CASSPPMGQGVNEQFF
TRBJ2-6	few	-	TRBV5-4	TGTGCCAGCAGCCCCCAGGGGGGGGCCAACGTCCTGACTTTC	CASSPQGGANVLTF
TRBJ1-4	-	-	TRBV5-5	TGTGCCAGCAGCTTGGCCGTTGGGGCCGGCCGGAATGAAAAACTGTTTTTT	CASSLAVGAGRNEKLFF
TRBJ2-5	few	TRBD1	TRBV11-1	TGTGCCAGCAGCTTCGGGACAGGTAGAGAGACCCAGTACTTC	CASSFGTGRETQYF
TRBJ2-3	-	-	TRBV10-3	TGTGCCACCATGGACGGAACTAGCACAGATACGCAGTATTTT	CATMDGTSTDTQYF
TRBJ2-7	-	-	TRBV18	TGTGCCAGCTCTTCACCACCGAGAGGGAGCTACGAGCAGTACTTC	CASSSPPRGSYEQYF
TRBJ2-7	-	TRBD1	TRBV28	TGTGCCAGCAGTTCTCCGGGACAGGGGTTTTCCTACGAGCAGTACTTC	CASSSPGQGFSYEQYF
TRBJ2-7	-	TRBD1	TRBV20-1	TGCAGTGCTAGGGGGGGGGACAGGGCCACCTACGAGCAGTACTTC	CSARGGDRATYEQYF
TRBJ2-2	few	-	TRBV11-2	TGTGCCAGCAGCTTAAACGCGAACACCGGGGAGCTGTTTTTT	CASSLNANTGELFF
TRBJ1-5	few	TRBD1	TRBV19	TGTGCCAGCGCAGAAACCGGGACAGGGAAGGAGCCCCAGCATTTT	CASAETGTGKEPQHF